One and the same sample provided the 31 T cell receptor beta chains below, sequenced in a study of cytomegalovirus exposure and HLA in healthy donors. PCR employed 60 Vbeta and 13 Jbeta primers. The protocol was immunoSEQ multiplex PCR, while the TCRdb copy is restricted to in-frame clones and leaves out a portion. This table has roughly 120,000 clones, around 86% appearing once. Sequencing was done on a sample of PBMCs. The receptors derive from a woman in her 30s in good health and CMV-seronegative.

The chain joins TRBV7-2 to TRBJ2-7; TRBD2 matches 8 bases. Per the germline V gene, CDR1 is SGHTA and CDR2 is FQGNSA. The CDR3 spans 15 residues. Trimming took 5 bases from V and 1 from J; bases not matched to a gene: 7. The CDR3, as DNA: TGTGCCAGCAGCACCACAGCGGGAGTGTCCTACGAGCAGTACTTC. As protein: CASSTTAGVSYEQYF. Full variable domain (rest looked up from reference TRBV7-2 and TRBJ2-7): GAGVSQSPSNKVTEKGKDVELRCDPISGHTALYWYRQSLGQGLEFLIYFQGNSAPDKSGLPSDRFSAERTGGSVSTLTIQRTQQEDSAVYLCASSTTAGVSYEQYFGPGTRLTVT.

V and J are TRBV5-4 and TRBJ2-7; no clear D gene. In germline, CDR1 is SGHNT, CDR2 YYREEE (reference sequence). Trimming removed 0 bases at V and 2 bases at J, with 9 bases between. The CDR3 consists of 14 residues. The CDR3 here is CASSLELSPYEQYF. CDR3 coding DNA: TGTGCCAGCAGCTTGGAGCTCTCTCCCTACGAGCAGTACTTC.

CDR3 region: CASSLVQSAYEQYF. CDR3 nucleotides: TGTGCCAGCAGTTTGGTACAGTCAGCCTACGAGCAGTACTTC. The chain is built from TRBV27 and TRBJ2-7; no definite D call. The CDR3 loop spans 14 amino acids. Germline assignment: CDR1 MNHEY and CDR2 SMNVEV (reference sequence). V was shortened by 3 bases and J by 2 bases, with 11 bases between the two germline ends.

V usage is TRBV6-6 and J usage is TRBJ1-1, with D possibly matching TRBD1 (6 bases). This CDR3 comprises 14 residues. Per the germline V gene, CDR1 is MNHNY and CDR2 is SVGAGI (reference sequence). V was cut by 6 bases and J by 1 base, with 12 bases left in between. Written as DNA, the CDR3 is TGTGCCAGCAGGAACACACAGGGGAACACTGAAGCTTTCTTT. Translating gives CASRNTQGNTEAFF.

The V call is TRBV2, the J call TRBJ2-7; D ambiguous. V was pared by 3 bases and J by 3 bases, with 3 bases between. Germline CDR1 reads SNHLY; CDR2 reads FYNNEI. There are 11 residues in the CDR3. The DNA of the CDR3 is TGTGCCAGCAGTGATAACTACGAGCAGTACTTC. It codes for CASSDNYEQYF. The variable domain in full, with the rest retrieved from reference TRBV2 and TRBJ2-7, is EPEVTQTPSHQVTQMGQEVILRCVPISNHLYFYWYRQILGQKVEFLVSFYNNEISEKSEIFDDQFSVERPDGSNFTLKIRSTKLEDSAMYFCASSDNYEQYFGPGTRLTVT.

V usage is TRBV6-6 and J usage is TRBJ1-2; D gene uncertain. CDR1 and CDR2 from the germline V gene are MNHNY and SVGAGI (reference sequence). The ends were cut back, 2 bases at V and 2 bases at J, with 9 bases in the middle. This CDR3 region has 14 residues. CDR3 sequence (DNA): TGTGCCAGCAGTTACAATAGGAGCAACTATGGCTACACCTTC. Residues: CASSYNRSNYGYTF.

This clone turned up a few times. The J gene is TRBJ2-7, the V gene TRBV28; 14 bases agree with TRBD2. The CDR3 loop spans 15 amino acids. CDR1 and CDR2 from the germline V gene are MDHEN and SYDVKM. The junction had 5 bases not matched to a gene; V was cut back by 6 bases and J by 4 bases. The CDR3 DNA sequence: TGTGCCAGCAGACCGGGACTAGCGGGAGCGTACGAGCAGTACTTC. It encodes CASRPGLAGAYEQYF.

This chain joins TRBV7-2 and TRBJ2-5; 14 bases agree with TRBD2. Germline trimming cut 5 bases from V and 4 bases from J; bases unmatched to any gene: 3. Germline CDR1 SGHTA, CDR2 FQGNSA. CDR3 length: 15 amino acids. Here the CDR3 reads CASSEGLAGVETQYF. In DNA, the CDR3 is TGTGCCAGCAGCGAGGGACTAGCGGGAGTAGAGACCCAGTACTTC. The full variable domain, with the rest looked up from reference TRBV7-2 and TRBJ2-5, is GAGVSQSPSNKVTEKGKDVELRCDPISGHTALYWYRQSLGQGLEFLIYFQGNSAPDKSGLPSDRFSAERTGGSVSTLTIQRTQQEDSAVYLCASSEGLAGVETQYFGPGTRLLVL.

Turning to this clone: One end of the junction is discordant with germline, which a read error may explain. The chain is built from TRBV6-5 and TRBJ2-3, with unresolved D. The length of the CDR3 is 11 residues. CDR1 and CDR2 from the germline V gene are MNHEY and SVGAGI. The CDR3 nucleotides are TGTGCCAGCTGCAGCACAGATACACAGTATTTT. Translating gives CASCSTDTQYF.

The CDR3 DNA reads as TGTGCCAGCACCAGATCCTATCCTAGTTCCGGGGAGCTGTTTTTT. Amino acid sequence: CASTRSYPSSGELFF. The rearrangement links TRBV6-5 to TRBJ2-2; D unresolved. CDR3 length equals 15 residues. Between the trimmed V and J ends, which lost 7 bases and 6 bases, there was a span of 18 bases. Germline V gene sequence: CDR1 MNHEY, CDR2 SVGAGI.

The rearrangement links TRBV27 to TRBJ2-1; 9 nucleotides match TRBD2. The trim removed 0 bases at V and 6 bases at J, leaving 6 bases unmatched. This CDR3 has 16 amino acids. Per the germline V gene, CDR1 is MNHEY and CDR2 is SMNVEV (reference sequence). CDR3 sequence (DNA): TGTGCCAGCAGTTTATCACCGGGACTAGCTAGCAATGAGCAGTTCTTC. Translation gives CASSLSPGLASNEQFF.

The rearrangement uses TRBV5-6 and TRBJ1-5; tentative D call: TRBD1 (5 bases). Germline V lookup: CDR1 SGHDT, CDR2 YYEEEE. The CDR3 sequence is 15 residues long. V was pared by 2 bases and J by 2 bases, with 11 bases between. CDR3 coding DNA: TGTGCCAGCAGCTTCGGAAGGGGTGGCAATCAGCCCCAGCATTTT. The encoded protein is CASSFGRGGNQPQHF.

The chain uses TRBV7-2 and TRBJ2-5; tentatively, D is TRBD2 (6 bases). Germline CDR1 SGHTA, CDR2 FQGNSA. The CDR3 covers 15 residues. V was pared by 5 bases and J by 2 bases, with 15 bases between. The CDR3 sequence: CASSTPPGLQETQYF. DNA for the CDR3: TGTGCCAGCAGCACTCCCCCGGGACTGCAAGAGACCCAGTACTTC.

CDR3 sequence reads: CAISPAGDTGELFF. The CDR3 coding sequence is TGTGCCATCAGTCCAGCGGGAGACACCGGGGAGCTGTTTTTT. The chain combines TRBV10-3 with TRBJ2-2, with 8 bases lining up with TRBD2. The germline V gene encodes CDR1 ENHRY and CDR2 SYGVKD. There are 14 residues in the CDR3. Unmatched junction bases numbered 2, after V lost 5 bases and J lost 3 bases.

The chain carries TRBV16 and TRBJ1-2, with TRBD1 identical over 7 bases. Germline-derived CDR1 and CDR2 are KGHSY and FQNENV. The CDR3 extends over 13 amino acids. Trimming cost V 4 bases and J 8 bases; bases outside gene matches: 7. CDR3 in DNA: TGTGCCAGCAGCCCGACAGGGTCTGGCGGCTACACCTTC. Its translation is CASSPTGSGGYTF.

The chain is built from TRBV23-1 and TRBJ2-7; D gene unclear. TRBV23-1 is given ORF status, its function remaining uncertain. The CDR3 totals 11 residues. V lost 4 bases, J lost 4 bases, and 5 bases lay in between. The CDR3 region has the DNA TGCGCCAGCAGTCCGTCTTACGAGCAGTACTTC. Its protein is CASSPSYEQYF.

This chain joins TRBV5-4 and TRBJ1-2; tentatively, D is TRBD1 (5 bases). CDR1 and CDR2 (germline): SGHNT, YYREEE (reference sequence). This CDR3 has 13 residues. Trimming pared 0 bases from V and 2 bases from J, leaving 5 bases between. The CDR3 region has the DNA TGTGCCAGCAGCTTGGACAGGAACTATGGCTACACCTTC. It specifies CASSLDRNYGYTF.

This clone came up once. The V and J genes are TRBV5-1 and TRBJ2-4; D is undetermined. This CDR3 contains 15 residues. Trimming took 2 bases from V and 6 from J, leaving 15 bases between them. Germline loops: CDR1 SGHRS, CDR2 YFSETQ. Here the CDR3 DNA reads TGCGCCAGCAGCTTCGAAAGACCAGACACAAACATTCAGTACTTC. This translates into CASSFERPDTNIQYF.

The chain employs TRBV28 and TRBJ1-5; tentative D call: TRBD1 (6 bases). This CDR3 has 13 residues. Germline V lookup: CDR1 MDHEN, CDR2 SYDVKM. Trimming pared 6 bases from V and 7 bases from J, leaving 13 bases between. CDR3 sequence reads: CASRKTGSQPQHF. CDR3 coding DNA: TGTGCCAGCAGAAAAACAGGGTCCCAGCCCCAGCATTTT. The variable domain in full, completed from reference TRBV28 and TRBJ1-5, reads DVKVTQSSRYLVKRTGEKVFLECVQDMDHENMFWYRQDPGLGLRLIYFSYDVKMKEKGDIPEGYSVSREKKERFSLILESASTNQTSMYLCASRKTGSQPQHFGDGTRLSIL.

This chain uses TRBV4-2 with TRBJ2-1; 10 nucleotides agree with TRBD2. The V gene end was trimmed by 4 bases and the J gene end by 5 bases; junction bases not matched to a gene: 11. Germline CDR1 is LGHNA and CDR2 is YNFKEQ. The length of the CDR3 is 17 residues. The DNA of the CDR3 is TGTGCCAGCAGCCGGACTAGACTAGCGGGCGGACACAATGAGCAGTTCTTC. Its translation is CASSRTRLAGGHNEQFF.

The CDR3 spells CASSNQANYEQYF. CDR3 bases: TGTGCCAGCAGCAACCAGGCGAATTACGAGCAGTACTTC. The chain carries TRBV27 and TRBJ2-7; no clear D. The germline V and J ends were trimmed by 6 bases and 4 bases, with 13 bases remaining between them. Germline V lookup: CDR1 MNHEY, CDR2 SMNVEV (reference sequence). This CDR3 is 13 amino acids long.

This clone has a single count. The chain couples TRBV28 to TRBJ1-1; 9 bases are shared with TRBD1. V dropped 3 bases and J dropped 4; count of bases not matched to a gene: 9. The germline CDR1 and CDR2 sequences are MDHEN and SYDVKM. The CDR3 spans 16 residues. The CDR3 DNA follows: TGTGCCAGCAGTTTTCGGGGACAGGGTTCGACCACTGAAGCTTTCTTT. Translation: CASSFRGQGSTTEAFF.

This rearrangement joins TRBV2 to TRBJ1-5; 12 bases agree with TRBD1. V lost 6 bases and J lost 7; bases outside the gene matches: 7. Germline V gene data show CDR1 as SNHLY and CDR2 as FYNNEI. This CDR3 is 15 amino acids long. In nucleotides, the CDR3 is TGTGCCAGCAGGGGGGGACAGGGGGCGGGACAGCCCCAGCATTTT. Translating gives CASRGGQGAGQPQHF.

This chain uses TRBV5-6 with TRBJ2-1, with TRBD2 matching over 8 bases. Germline V gene lookup returns CDR1 SGHDT and CDR2 YYEEEE. J lost 6 bases, V lost 2 bases, and 10 bases had no gene match. This CDR3 has 16 amino acids. In DNA, the CDR3 is TGTGCCAGCAGCTTTTCCTTGAGCGGGAGCATCAATGAGCAGTTCTTC. Translation: CASSFSLSGSINEQFF. The variable domain in full, with the rest retrieved from reference TRBV5-6 and TRBJ2-1, is DAGVTQSPTHLIKTRGQQVTLRCSPKSGHDTVSWYQQALGQGPQFIFQYYEEEERQRGNFPDRFSGHQFPNYSSELNVNALLLGDSALYLCASSFSLSGSINEQFFGPGTRLTVL.

This clone was seen a few times. The V call is TRBV2, the J call TRBJ2-1, with 7 nucleotides matching TRBD2. This CDR3 has 15 residues. After removal of 7 bases from V and 6 bases from J, the junction contained 12 bases not matched to a gene. The germline V gene encodes CDR1 SNHLY and CDR2 FYNNEI. The CDR3: CASTQRLAVSNEQFF. As DNA, the CDR3 is TGTGCCAGCACCCAGAGGCTAGCGGTCTCCAATGAGCAGTTCTTC.

V usage is TRBV7-7 and J usage is TRBJ2-3, with D possibly matching TRBD1 (5 bases). The CDR3 has 15 amino acids. The V and J ends lost 1 base and 4 bases respectively, with 12 bases between them. Germline V gene lookup returns CDR1 SSHAT and CDR2 FNYEAQ (reference sequence). CDR3 in DNA: TGTGCCAGCAGCTTAGGCAGGGCCCCCGCAGATACGCAGTATTTT. Amino acid sequence: CASSLGRAPADTQYF. The entire variable domain, with the rest obtained from reference TRBV7-7 and TRBJ2-3, is as follows: GAGVSQSPRYKVTKRGQDVTLRCDPISSHATLYWYQQALGQGPEFLTYFNYEAQPDKSGLPSDRFSAERPEGSISTLTIQRTEQRDSAMYRCASSLGRAPADTQYFGPGTRLTVL.

The rearrangement uses TRBV19 and TRBJ2-2; 10 bases are a match to TRBD2. Germline-derived CDR1 and CDR2 are LNHDA and SQIVND (reference sequence). This CDR3 comprises 17 residues. The junction had 8 bases not matched to a gene; V was cut back by 7 bases and J by 0 bases. In DNA, the CDR3 is TGTGCCAGTATGGGGCTAGCGGGAGTGTCGAACACCGGGGAGCTGTTTTTT. This gives the protein CASMGLAGVSNTGELFF.

The V gene is TRBV10-3, the J gene TRBJ2-7; maybe TRBD1 (6 bases). The CDR3 is 14 residues long. Germline V gives CDR1 ENHRY, CDR2 SYGVKD. The V end was cut by 3 bases, the J end by 5 bases, with 14 bases between. The CDR3 region is CAISESRQAHEQYF. The CDR3 nucleotides read TGTGCCATCAGTGAATCTCGACAGGCCCACGAGCAGTACTTC.

This clone was counted a single time. The J gene is TRBJ2-2, the V gene TRBV5-6; 13 bases align to TRBD2. This CDR3 has 17 amino acids. Germline CDR1 reads SGHDT; CDR2 reads YYEEEE. Trimming cost V 4 bases and J 2 bases; bases outside gene matches: 5. The DNA for the CDR3 is TGTGCCAGCAGCCCGATGGGACTAGCGGGAAACACCGGGGAGCTGTTTTTT. This sequence encodes CASSPMGLAGNTGELFF. Together with reference TRBV5-6 and TRBJ2-2, the CDR3 gives the full variable domain: DAGVTQSPTHLIKTRGQQVTLRCSPKSGHDTVSWYQQALGQGPQFIFQYYEEEERQRGNFPDRFSGHQFPNYSSELNVNALLLGDSALYLCASSPMGLAGNTGELFFGEGSRLTVL.

V gene TRBV7-8 combines with J gene TRBJ2-3; no definite D call. This CDR3 is built from 16 residues. The V gene lost 0 bases and the J gene lost 0 bases, with 10 bases spanning the gap. Germline-derived CDR1 and CDR2 are SGHVS and FQNEAQ. The CDR3: CASSLAFYPSTDTQYF. Written as DNA, the CDR3 is TGTGCCAGCAGCTTAGCATTCTACCCCAGCACAGATACGCAGTATTTT. The whole variable domain, filled in from reference TRBV7-8 and TRBJ2-3, reads GAGVSQSPRYKVAKRGQDVALRCDPISGHVSLFWYQQALGQGPEFLTYFQNEAQLDKSGLPSDRFFAERPEGSVSTLKIQRTQQEDSAVYLCASSLAFYPSTDTQYFGPGTRLTVL.

The CDR3 protein is CAWSVGAKGDQPQHF. The CDR3 bases are TGTGCCTGGAGTGTGGGGGCCAAGGGAGATCAGCCCCAGCATTTT. The gene calls are TRBV30 and TRBJ1-5, with D possibly matching TRBD1 (6 bases). The CDR3 is 15 residues long. Germline V gene data show CDR1 as GTSNPN and CDR2 as SVGIG (reference sequence). V was shortened by 0 bases and J by 5 bases, with 14 bases between the two germline ends.